The 31 T cell receptor beta chains listed next were all sequenced from one sample in a study of Tregs in tolerant kidney transplant recipients. No cognate antigen is known for these TCRs. The protocol was immunoSEQ multiplex PCR, while the TCRdb copy is restricted to in-frame clones and leaves out a portion. Altogether just over 30,000 clones are present, over 75% being singletons, with the ten largest covering approximately 2.4%. Material for sequencing was Tregs from blood cultured with allogeneic cells. Receptors were obtained from a human donor in good health.

The CDR3 loop is CSAVSRGEQYF. DNA for the CDR3: TGCAGTGCCGTTTCGAGGGGCGAGCAGTACTTC. V gene TRBV20-1 combines with J gene TRBJ2-7; tentatively, D is TRBD1 or TRBD2 (5 bases each). Per the germline V gene, CDR1 is DFQATT and CDR2 is SNEGSKA (reference sequence). The CDR3 loop spans 11 amino acids. V gave up 6 bases and J gave up 6 bases, with 12 bases separating them.

This chain connects TRBV7-2 to TRBJ1-1; tentatively, D is TRBD1 (5 bases). Germline V gene sequence: CDR1 SGHTA, CDR2 FQGNSA. V lost 1 base to trimming and J lost 9 bases, with 12 bases between them. The CDR3 has 13 amino acids. The CDR3 is CASSLDRQSKAFF. DNA of the CDR3: TGTGCCAGCAGCTTAGATCGACAGAGTAAAGCTTTCTTT.

The chain carries TRBV9 and TRBJ2-3; D might be TRBD2 (6 bases). This CDR3 has 17 residues. Germline V gene data show CDR1 as SGDLS and CDR2 as YYNGEE. V was clipped by 6 bases and J by 6 bases, with 26 bases between them. The CDR3 loop is CASTKPEGLKSGDTQYF. Written as DNA, the CDR3 is TGTGCCAGCACCAAGCCCGAGGGCCTAAAAAGCGGGGATACGCAGTATTTT.

This chain links TRBV18 with TRBJ1-2; 7 bases align to TRBD1. The CDR3 length is 15 residues. The trim removed 3 bases at V and 9 bases at J, leaving 13 bases unmatched. CDR1 is KGHSH and CDR2 is LQKENI in the germline V gene. CDR3: CASSPMDRPDGSYTF. The CDR3 bases are TGTGCCAGCTCACCTATGGACAGGCCCGACGGGAGCTACACCTTC. Full variable domain (missing parts from reference TRBV18 and TRBJ1-2): NAGVMQNPRHLVRRRGQEARLRCSPMKGHSHVYWYRQLPEEGLKFMVYLQKENIIDESGMPKERFSAEFPKEGPSILRIQQVVRGDSAAYFCASSPMDRPDGSYTFGSGTRLTVV.

The V call is TRBV4-1, the J call TRBJ2-3; D remains unclear. Trimming cost V 4 bases and J 10 bases, with 12 bases left between them. The CDR3 contains 12 residues. Looked up from germline, CDR1 is MGHRA and CDR2 is YSYEKL. This CDR3 reads CASSPFWGAQYF. In nucleotides, the CDR3 is TGCGCCAGCAGCCCTTTCTGGGGTGCGCAGTATTTT.

The chain joins TRBV2 to TRBJ2-5; 8 bases agree with TRBD2. CDR3 size: 15 residues. V gave up 7 bases and J gave up 5 bases; unmatched junction bases: 12. In germline, CDR1 is SNHLY, CDR2 FYNNEI. CDR3 residues: CASNFRGGPIETQYF. The CDR3 bases are TGTGCCAGCAACTTCCGCGGGGGGCCTATTGAGACCCAGTACTTC.

The chain combines TRBV11-2 with TRBJ2-1; D may be TRBD1 (5 bases). CDR1 and CDR2 from the germline V gene are SGHAT and FQNNGV. The CDR3 spans 19 residues. Trimming stripped 5 bases from V and 5 bases from J, with 28 bases between. The CDR3 loop is CASSLPPWWGGRENNEQFF. The CDR3 DNA reads TGTGCCAGCAGCCTACCACCATGGTGGGGCGGCAGAGAAAACAATGAGCAGTTCTTC. The whole variable domain, remainder taken from reference TRBV11-2 and TRBJ2-1, is EAGVAQSPRYKIIEKRQSVAFWCNPISGHATLYWYQQILGQGPKLLIQFQNNGVVDDSQLPKDRFSAERLKGVDSTLKIQPAKLEDSAVYLCASSLPPWWGGRENNEQFFGPGTRLTVL.

This chain joins TRBV27 and TRBJ2-2; 14 bases map to TRBD2. The V gene's germline CDR1 is MNHEY and CDR2 SMNVEV (reference sequence). V shed 3 bases and J 3 bases; nucleotides not matched to a gene: 3. The CDR3 has 17 residues. This CDR3 reads CASSFLGLAGDTGELFF. CDR3 DNA sequence: TGTGCCAGCAGTTTCCTGGGACTAGCGGGAGACACCGGGGAGCTGTTTTTT.

The V and J genes are TRBV14 and TRBJ1-1; 7 bases match TRBD1. The junction had 9 bases not matched to a gene; V was cut back by 7 bases and J by 7 bases. Germline V gives CDR1 SGHDN, CDR2 FVKESK. The CDR3 covers 13 residues. The CDR3: CASKDDRAIEAFF. In DNA form, the CDR3 reads TGTGCCAGCAAGGACGACAGGGCAATTGAAGCTTTCTTT.

V is TRBV9 and J is TRBJ2-3; D remains ambiguous. The CDR3 spans 14 residues. V dropped 0 bases and J dropped 2 bases, with 7 bases sitting between them. Germline V gives CDR1 SGDLS, CDR2 YYNGEE. CDR3 nucleotides: TGTGCCAGCAGCGTAGCCAGTAACACAGATACGCAGTATTTT. This encodes CASSVASNTDTQYF.

The V gene is TRBV2, the J gene TRBJ2-7; TRBD2 agrees at 10 bases. V was clipped by 6 bases and J by 6 bases; unmatched bases: 11. Germline lookup yields CDR1 SNHLY and CDR2 FYNNEI. This CDR3 spans 15 amino acids. The CDR3 loop is CASRVPVSGRPEQYF. The CDR3 coding sequence is TGTGCCAGCAGGGTTCCCGTTAGCGGGAGGCCCGAGCAGTACTTC.

This clone showed up just once. The V gene is TRBV10-3, the J gene TRBJ1-3; tentatively, D is TRBD1 (5 bases). Germline V lookup: CDR1 ENHRY, CDR2 SYGVKD. CDR3 length: 14 amino acids. Deletions cut 7 bases from V and 0 bases from J, with 10 bases between. CDR3 bases: TGTGCCATCACCGGGGACTCCTCTGGAAACACCATATATTTT. It encodes CAITGDSSGNTIYF.

The chain links TRBV18 to TRBJ1-2, with D tentatively TRBD1 (5 bases). This CDR3 comprises 17 residues. The V end lost 4 bases, the J end lost 7 bases, and 25 bases lay between the germline ends. Germline lookup yields CDR1 KGHSH and CDR2 LQKENI. CDR3 loop: CASSLPSPGEGIGGYTF. Here the CDR3 DNA reads TGTGCCAGCTCACTCCCCAGTCCGGGGGAAGGTATAGGTGGCTACACCTTC.

This rearrangement joins TRBV5-4 to TRBJ2-2; weak D call: TRBD1 (6 bases). Germline-derived CDR1 and CDR2 are SGHNT and YYREEE (reference sequence). Deletions cut 3 bases from V and 4 bases from J, with 13 bases between. CDR3 length: 15 residues. This CDR3 reads CASSWGRRPTGELFF. CDR3 bases: TGTGCCAGCAGCTGGGGGCGGCGACCCACCGGGGAGCTGTTTTTT.

The genes are TRBV6-6 and TRBJ1-2, with no clear D. The germline CDR1 and CDR2 sequences are MNHNY and SVGAGI (reference sequence). The germline V and J ends were trimmed by 5 bases and 4 bases, with 20 bases remaining between them. The CDR3 runs 16 residues. The CDR3 protein is CASSARQLDGFYGYTF. The CDR3 DNA sequence: TGTGCCAGCAGTGCCCGTCAACTAGACGGGTTCTATGGCTACACCTTC.

In this sample, this clone turned up a few times. The chain is built from TRBV2 and TRBJ2-5, with 8 nucleotides matching TRBD2. CDR3 length: 13 residues. Germline-derived CDR1 and CDR2 are SNHLY and FYNNEI. The junction had 4 bases not matched to a gene; V was cut back by 5 bases and J by 5 bases. The CDR3 DNA is TGTGCCAGCAGTCAGGAGCGGGAGGAGACCCAGTACTTC. Protein sequence: CASSQEREETQYF.

This rearrangement joins TRBV27 to TRBJ2-7, with D perhaps matching TRBD1 (6 bases). V was trimmed by 5 bases and J by 3 bases, leaving 23 bases between them. Germline V gives CDR1 MNHEY, CDR2 SMNVEV (reference sequence). This CDR3 has 17 residues. This CDR3 is CASSPQKTGWPGYEQYF. DNA of the CDR3: TGTGCCAGCAGTCCTCAGAAGACAGGTTGGCCGGGCTACGAGCAGTACTTC.

V gene TRBV7-3 combines with J gene TRBJ1-1, with D hard to call. Per germline, CDR1 SGHTA and CDR2 FQGTGA. The CDR3 sequence is 13 residues long. The germline V and J ends were trimmed by 5 bases and 5 bases, with 12 bases remaining between them. The CDR3 is CASSEKGWTEAFF. The CDR3 DNA reads TGTGCCAGCAGCGAAAAGGGTTGGACTGAAGCTTTCTTT.

This clone has just a few counts. This chain joins TRBV27 and TRBJ1-4; D call uncertain. Germline loops: CDR1 MNHEY, CDR2 SMNVEV (reference sequence). The CDR3 sequence is 11 residues long. V gave up 8 bases and J gave up 11 bases, with 12 bases separating them. The CDR3 loop reads CASSYLGKLFF. CDR3 bases: TGTGCCAGCTCCTATTTGGGGAAACTGTTTTTT.

This clone appeared once. The chain joins TRBV27 to TRBJ2-3, with no clear D. Germline V lookup: CDR1 MNHEY, CDR2 SMNVEV (reference sequence). Trimming shortened V by 1 base and J by 1 base, and 15 bases separated the two germline ends. This CDR3 is built from 17 residues. CDR3: CASSLWPPQAGTDTQYF. CDR3 sequence (DNA): TGTGCCAGCAGTTTATGGCCCCCCCAAGCCGGCACAGATACGCAGTATTTT.

The chain links TRBV5-1 to TRBJ2-5; 9 bases agree with TRBD1. V lost 4 bases and J lost 5; bases outside the gene matches: 6. From germline, CDR1 is SGHRS and CDR2 YFSETQ. The CDR3 is 14 amino acids. This CDR3 is CASSAGTGRETQYF. The CDR3 coding sequence is TGCGCCAGCAGCGCCGGGACAGGGAGGGAGACCCAGTACTTC.

The J gene is TRBJ1-2, the V gene TRBV7-9; no firm D call. This CDR3 has 13 residues. The V end lost 1 base, the J end lost 7 bases, and 10 bases lay between the germline ends. The V gene's germline CDR1 is SEHNR and CDR2 FQNEAQ (reference sequence). This CDR3 reads CASSLESSSGYTF. DNA of the CDR3: TGTGCCAGCAGCTTAGAGTCCTCGTCTGGCTACACCTTC.

The chain combines TRBV14 with TRBJ1-2, with unresolved D. The CDR3 length is 13 residues. Trimming cost V 4 bases and J 2 bases, with 8 bases left between them. CDR1 and CDR2 from the germline V gene are SGHDN and FVKESK. CDR3: CASSLEINYGYTF. The CDR3, as DNA: TGTGCCAGCAGCCTAGAGATCAACTATGGCTACACCTTC. The entire variable domain, with the rest obtained from reference TRBV14 and TRBJ1-2, is as follows: EAGVTQFPSHSVIEKGQTVTLRCDPISGHDNLYWYRRVMGKEIKFLLHFVKESKQDESGMPNNRFLAERTGGTYSTLKVQPAELEDSGVYFCASSLEINYGYTFGSGTRLTVV.

The chain uses TRBV4-1 and TRBJ1-3; D not resolved. CDR1 and CDR2 from the germline V gene are MGHRA and YSYEKL. V lost 1 base and J 0 bases, leaving 16 bases between the germline ends. This CDR3 is built from 18 residues. CDR3 in DNA: TGCGCCAGCAGCCAAGCTCGCCCGAGGACCTACTCTGGAAACACCATATATTTT. Amino acid sequence: CASSQARPRTYSGNTIYF.

V is TRBV7-8 and J is TRBJ1-6, with D tentatively TRBD1 (5 bases). There are 18 residues in the CDR3. Germline values: CDR1 SGHVS, CDR2 FQNEAQ. V was clipped by 4 bases and J by 2 bases, with 18 bases between them. The CDR3 sequence is CASSSSSLRGTYNSPLHF. The CDR3 nucleotides read TGTGCCAGCAGCTCGTCTTCCCTCCGGGGCACCTATAATTCACCCCTCCACTTT.

V is TRBV6-9 and J is TRBJ1-1, with D maybe TRBD1 (5 bases). This CDR3 has 14 amino acids. The V gene's germline CDR1 is MNHGY and CDR2 SVAAGI. V lost 3 bases and J 3 bases, leaving 11 bases between the germline ends. CDR3 in amino acids: CASSYGGRDTEAFF. The DNA of the CDR3 is TGTGCCAGCAGTTACGGGGGTCGGGACACTGAAGCTTTCTTT.

This chain links TRBV25-1 with TRBJ2-5; tentative D call: TRBD1 (7 bases). The V and J ends lost 4 bases and 2 bases respectively, with 14 bases between them. The CDR3 runs 15 residues. Germline values: CDR1 MGHDK, CDR2 SYGVNS. CDR3 protein: CASSGGIQGQETQYF. The CDR3 bases are TGTGCCAGCAGTGGCGGGATACAGGGGCAAGAGACCCAGTACTTC.

The chain joins TRBV5-5 to TRBJ2-2; 9 bases fit TRBD2. V lost 4 bases and J lost 1; bases outside the gene matches: 2. In germline, CDR1 is SGHKS, CDR2 YYEKEE (reference sequence). CDR3 length: 15 residues. CDR3 in DNA: TGTGCCAGCAGCCGTAGCGGGAGGAACACCGGGGAGCTGTTTTTT. Amino acids: CASSRSGRNTGELFF.

The chain links TRBV2 to TRBJ2-3, with D possibly matching TRBD2 (6 bases). Germline V gene lookup returns CDR1 SNHLY and CDR2 FYNNEI. The CDR3 runs 14 residues. The germline V and J ends were trimmed by 4 bases and 4 bases, with 12 bases remaining between them. The CDR3, as DNA: TGTGCCAGCAGTGTTGGAGGGAGGTCAGATACGCAGTATTTT. It encodes CASSVGGRSDTQYF.

The rearrangement uses TRBV5-4 and TRBJ1-3; possible D gene TRBD1, 5 bases. Trimming took off 4 bases at V and 0 bases at J, with 8 bases between the two ends. The CDR3 consists of 14 residues. Looked up from germline, CDR1 is SGHNT and CDR2 is YYREEE (reference sequence). CDR3 bases: TGTGCCAGCAGCCTCCAGGGCTCTGGAAACACCATATATTTT. This encodes CASSLQGSGNTIYF.

The chain has TRBV5-5 and TRBJ2-1; D unresolved. In germline, CDR1 is SGHKS, CDR2 YYEKEE (reference sequence). The V end was cut by 0 bases, the J end by 0 bases, with 7 bases between. This CDR3 has 15 residues. The DNA of the CDR3 is TGTGCCAGCAGCTTGGAGCTTAGCTCCTACAATGAGCAGTTCTTC. Protein: CASSLELSSYNEQFF.